Detailed here is one T cell receptor (beta chain). The data were taken from a study of radiotherapy plus CTLA-4 blockade in lung cancer. The germline CDR1 and CDR2 sequences are MDHEN and SYDVKM. This CDR3 has 16 amino acids. V trimming: 2 bases; J trimming: 5 bases; junction bases outside the gene matches: 11. Clones were read by immunoSEQ multiplex PCR, and TCRdb kept only the in-frame ones, dropping some. The sample lists around 70,000 clones; around 76% were seen once. Focal radiation was given together with CTLA-4 blockade (ipilimumab) to patients with chemo-refractory metastatic non-small-cell lung cancer.

The sequences come from peripheral blood, collected from a patient treated with radiotherapy plus ipilimumab. The chain recombines TRBV28 with TRBJ1-1; 7 bases fit TRBD1. The source is a human donor with non-small cell lung cancer whose response to radiotherapy plus ipilimumab could not be evaluated. Some clones in this sample may be carry-over from other donors' samples. The CDR3 bases are TGTGCCAGCAGTTTAGCCCCCTGGACAGGTGGAACTGAAGCTTTCTTT. It codes for CASSLAPWTGGTEAFF. Full variable domain (remainder filled in from reference TRBV28 and TRBJ1-1): DVKVTQSSRYLVKRTGEKVFLECVQDMDHENMFWYRQDPGLGLRLIYFSYDVKMKEKGDIPEGYSVSREKKERFSLILESASTNQTSMYLCASSLAPWTGGTEAFFGQGTRLTVV.